Described below is a single TCR beta chain sequence and its context. The table came from immunoSEQ multiplex PCR; TCRdb's copy has only in-frame clones and leaves some out. Seen here are about 2.4 million clones, around nine tenths observed once, and the top ten hold around 0.14%. The CDR3 runs 16 residues. Trimming cost V 2 bases and J 0 bases, with 14 bases left between them. Germline V lookup: CDR1 SGHTA, CDR2 FQGNSA. This sample is drawn from a study of shared clonotypes between healthy human individuals. This TCR came from a man between 18 and 35 years old in good health. The J gene is TRBJ2-7, the V gene TRBV7-2; D remains ambiguous. The source material was naive CD4+ T cells sorted from blood. The subset was: CD45RA+ positively selected. CDR3 in amino acids: CASSLFGGRSSYEQYF. CDR3 DNA: TGTGCCAGCAGCTTATTTGGCGGAAGGAGCTCCTACGAGCAGTACTTC.